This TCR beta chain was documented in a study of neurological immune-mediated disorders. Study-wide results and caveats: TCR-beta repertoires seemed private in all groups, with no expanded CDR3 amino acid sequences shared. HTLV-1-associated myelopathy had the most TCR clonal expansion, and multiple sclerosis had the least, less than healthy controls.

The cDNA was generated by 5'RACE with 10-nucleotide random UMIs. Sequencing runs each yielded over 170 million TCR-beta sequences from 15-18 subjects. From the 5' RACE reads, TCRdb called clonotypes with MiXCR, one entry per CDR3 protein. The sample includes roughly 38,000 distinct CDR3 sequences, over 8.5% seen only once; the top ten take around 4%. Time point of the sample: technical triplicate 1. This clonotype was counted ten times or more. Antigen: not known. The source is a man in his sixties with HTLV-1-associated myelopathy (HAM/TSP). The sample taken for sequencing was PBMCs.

Here the CDR3 reads CASSPWGFGNIQYF. CDR3 coding DNA: TGTGCCAGCAGTCCCTGGGGGTTTGGAAACATTCAGTACTTC. The chain recombines TRBV6-6 with TRBJ2-4, with D tentatively TRBD1 or TRBD2 (5 bases each). Trimming pared 5 bases from V and 6 bases from J, leaving 14 bases between. CDR3 length: 14 residues. The V gene's germline CDR1 is MNHNY and CDR2 SVGAGI (reference sequence).